This T cell receptor beta chain originates from a study of blood T cell repertoires in COVID-19. Trimming removed 4 bases from V and 2 bases from J; junction bases left unmatched: 2. The CDR3 spans 14 residues. The germline V gene has CDR1 SGHNT and CDR2 YYREEE (reference sequence). Repertoires were generated with immunoSEQ multiplex PCR, while TCRdb's copy carries only in-frame clones and drops some. The sample shows approximately 400,000 clones, approximately 91% of them seen only once. This clone was observed once. V gene TRBV5-4 combines with J gene TRBJ1-4, with 7 nucleotides matching TRBD1. Input material: PBMCs or T cells enriched from blood (not recorded which). This receptor was identified in a woman in her 40s who had been exposed to COVID-19. For the CDR3, the DNA is TGTGCCAGCAGCCAGGGACAGACTAATGAAAAACTGTTTTTT. Its translation is CASSQGQTNEKLFF.